The present T cell receptor (beta chain) was sequenced within a study of glioma-infiltrating T cells. Amplification of TCR alpha and beta CDR3 regions from RNA used iRepertoire nested multiplex PCR. TCRdb re-analysed the multiplex PCR reads in MiXCR, keeping a single row per CDR3 protein. Of about 190,000 distinct CDR3 sequences listed, 32% are singletons. Findings and limits, study-wide: Tissue-blood divergence was below expectation in non-neoplastic patients, above in gliomas. Only very few CDR3 sequences appeared in both tissue and blood.

As to this clonotype: What it recognizes is unknown. Possible read error: a much larger clone is one base away.

Specimen: glioma tissue, nonneoplastic brain tissue, or PBMCs (not recorded which). The clonotype was recovered from a human donor with low-grade glioma or glioblastoma, undergoing nonglioma brain surgery, or in good health (not recorded which).

The CDR3 region is CASSLAGGAGQETKYF. The DNA for the CDR3 is TGTGCCAGCAGTTTAGCAGGGGGCGCCGGGCAAGAGACCAAGTACTTC. This chain joins TRBV6-9 and TRBJ2-5; TRBD1 agrees at 8 bases. The CDR3 length is 16 residues. Germline V CDR1 and CDR2: MNHGY, SVAAGI.